Listed below are T cell receptor beta chains from one sample, sequenced in a study of cytomegalovirus exposure and HLA in healthy donors. The data were produced by immunoSEQ multiplex PCR, yet TCRdb's version contains in-frame clones alone and is incomplete. The sample lists 75,000 to 100,000 clones; around 72% were seen once. Material: PBMCs. Every receptor here comes from a young man in good health and CMV-seropositive. Each CDR3 is given with its conserved first and last residue. The order of the fields is D gene, clone size, V gene, J gene, CDR3 DNA, CDR3 protein. D genes are given only for firm matches. Clone sizes are given selectively: once, few, many, or a class where the clone is expanded.

d_gene: .; abundance: .; v_gene: TRBV10-3; j_gene: TRBJ2-5; CDR3nt: TGTGCCATCAGCGGGGGGCTGCAAGAGACCCAGTACTTC; CDR3aa: CAISGGLQETQYF
d_gene: .; abundance: .; v_gene: TRBV28; j_gene: TRBJ1-2; CDR3nt: TGTGCCAGCAGTTTCCGGGGCTATGGCTACACCTTC; CDR3aa: CASSFRGYGYTF
d_gene: .; abundance: .; v_gene: TRBV6-6; j_gene: TRBJ2-1; CDR3nt: TGTGCCAGCAGTTACTCAAGACCGGGGTACAATGAGCAGTTCTTC; CDR3aa: CASSYSRPGYNEQFF
d_gene: .; abundance: .; v_gene: TRBV29-1; j_gene: TRBJ1-5; CDR3nt: TGCAGCGTTGCAGGTAATGGCAATCAGCCCCAGCATTTT; CDR3aa: CSVAGNGNQPQHF
d_gene: .; abundance: few; v_gene: TRBV10-3; j_gene: TRBJ1-4; CDR3nt: TGTGCCATCAGTGAGTCGAATCGACATAATGAAAAACTGTTTTTT; CDR3aa: CAISESNRHNEKLFF
d_gene: .; abundance: few; v_gene: TRBV13; j_gene: TRBJ2-3; CDR3nt: TGTGCCAGCAGCAGGGGGGGCGGGATAGATACGCAGTATTTT; CDR3aa: CASSRGGGIDTQYF
d_gene: .; abundance: .; v_gene: TRBV27; j_gene: TRBJ2-7; CDR3nt: TGTGCCAGCAGCATCCACATCTCCTACGAGCAGTACTTC; CDR3aa: CASSIHISYEQYF
d_gene: .; abundance: .; v_gene: TRBV11-2; j_gene: TRBJ1-1; CDR3nt: TGTGCCAGCAGCTTAGAACTGCGTTCGTGGACTGAAGCTTTCTTT; CDR3aa: CASSLELRSWTEAFF
d_gene: .; abundance: .; v_gene: TRBV29-1; j_gene: TRBJ1-1; CDR3nt: TGCAGCGTTGATGGGGGCCTGGGCACTGAAGCTTTCTTT; CDR3aa: CSVDGGLGTEAFF
d_gene: .; abundance: .; v_gene: TRBV9; j_gene: TRBJ2-1; CDR3nt: TGTGCCAGCAGCGAAAAGGGGAACTCCTACAATGAGCAGTTCTTC; CDR3aa: CASSEKGNSYNEQFF
d_gene: .; abundance: few; v_gene: TRBV5-5; j_gene: TRBJ1-6; CDR3nt: TGTGCCAGCAGCTGGGAGGGTAGATGGGCTGCCAATAATTCACCCCTCCACTTT; CDR3aa: CASSWEGRWAANNSPLHF
d_gene: .; abundance: .; v_gene: TRBV27; j_gene: TRBJ1-1; CDR3nt: TGTGCCAGCAGTCCCCTGGGGGGGGCGGGGAACACTGAAGCTTTCTTT; CDR3aa: CASSPLGGAGNTEAFF
d_gene: .; abundance: .; v_gene: TRBV21-1; j_gene: TRBJ2-5; CDR3nt: TGTGCCAGCAGCCGCCGGGAAGAGACCCAGTACTTC; CDR3aa: CASSRREETQYF
d_gene: .; abundance: .; v_gene: TRBV27; j_gene: TRBJ1-1; CDR3nt: TGTGCCAGCAGCTTGGTTCGGGGAGAAGCTTTCTTT; CDR3aa: CASSLVRGEAFF
d_gene: .; abundance: .; v_gene: TRBV11-2; j_gene: TRBJ1-1; CDR3nt: TGTGCCAGCAGCAACCCGGGACAGAACACTGAAGCTTTCTTT; CDR3aa: CASSNPGQNTEAFF
d_gene: .; abundance: .; v_gene: TRBV29-1; j_gene: TRBJ2-5; CDR3nt: TGCAGCGTTGGGTCAGGGGTGGGGGAGACCCAGTACTTC; CDR3aa: CSVGSGVGETQYF
d_gene: TRBD1; abundance: .; v_gene: TRBV28; j_gene: TRBJ1-5; CDR3nt: TGTGCCAGCAGACACACAGGGGGCGACCTTTATAGCAATCAGCCCCAGCATTTT; CDR3aa: CASRHTGGDLYSNQPQHF
d_gene: .; abundance: once; v_gene: TRBV30; j_gene: TRBJ1-6; CDR3nt: TGTGCCTGGAGTGCCCCGGACAGAAGCTCCTATAATTCACCCCTCCACTTT; CDR3aa: CAWSAPDRSSYNSPLHF